This TCR beta chain emerged from a study of OX40 agonist ivuxolimab in advanced cancers. At the level of the study: Patients were treated with intravenous ivuxolimab, dosed at 0.01 to 10 mg/kg and infused every 2 weeks. Three patients got partial responses; one had hepatocellular carcinoma and two had cutaneous melanoma.

Study-wide results and limits: The 0.1-3.0 mg/kg partial responders had among the lowest clonal expansion. By week 6 at 0.1 to 3.0 mg/kg, blood CD4+ and CD8+ T cells had expanded clonally.

CDR1 and CDR2 (germline): ENHRY, SYGVKD. V was shortened by 4 bases and J by 1 base, with 4 bases between the two germline ends. This CDR3 spans 12 amino acids. The protocol was immunoSEQ multiplex PCR, while the TCRdb copy is restricted to in-frame clones and leaves out a portion. Of under 70,000 clones listed, roughly 86% are singletons. On this clone: Its specificity is not known.

The sequence came from an adult with an advanced solid tumor such as melanoma, head and neck, liver or kidney cancer. This chain joins TRBV10-3 and TRBJ1-1; D unclear. The specimen comprised CD4+ or CD8+ T cells sorted from blood, sampled in a trial of the OX40 agonist ivuxolimab. Written as DNA, the CDR3 is TGTGCCATCAGTGCCAGGAACACTGAAGCTTTCTTT. Its translation: CAISARNTEAFF.